This TCR beta chain originates from a study of T cells after yellow fever vaccination. Findings and limits, study-wide: The CD4 compartment and the CD8 compartment contained a small share of clonotypes in common. Researchers cautioned that FACS-sorted repertoires could harbor abundant clonotypes contaminating from the bulk population. Post-booster repertoires contained most primary-vaccination clones again (96% CD4, about 90% CD8).

CDR1 and CDR2 from the germline V gene are LGHNA and YSLEER. V dropped 2 bases and J dropped 5 bases, with 12 bases sitting between them. This CDR3 has 14 residues. TCR cDNA was made by 5'RACE template switching, adding a universal primer site and UMIs. TCRdb fed the 5' RACE reads into MiXCR, producing one record per CDR3 protein. Here the sample spans 310,000 or so distinct CDR3 sequences, less than 4.5% being singletons. On this clonotype itself: Its matching antigen is unknown.

This rearrangement joins TRBV4-3 to TRBJ1-2, with D possibly matching TRBD1 (5 bases). The sequencing used PBMCs, collected on the day of the yellow fever booster vaccination. The TCR originated in a young man who received the YFV17D yellow fever vaccine. Here the CDR3 reads CASSQSGGTYGYTF. The CDR3 nucleotides are TGCGCCAGCAGCCAATCCGGTGGGACTTATGGCTACACCTTC.